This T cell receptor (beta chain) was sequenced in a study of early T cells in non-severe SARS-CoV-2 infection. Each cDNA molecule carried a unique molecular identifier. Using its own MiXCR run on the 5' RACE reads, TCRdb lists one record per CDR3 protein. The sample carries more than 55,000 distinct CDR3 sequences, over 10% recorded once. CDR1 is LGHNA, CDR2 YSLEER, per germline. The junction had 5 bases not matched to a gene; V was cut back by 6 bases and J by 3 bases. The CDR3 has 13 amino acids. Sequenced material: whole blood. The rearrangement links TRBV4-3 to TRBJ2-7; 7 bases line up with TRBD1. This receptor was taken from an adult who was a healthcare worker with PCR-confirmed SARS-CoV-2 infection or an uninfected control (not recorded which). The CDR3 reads CASSSNRGYEQYF. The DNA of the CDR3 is TGCGCCAGCAGTTCTAACAGGGGCTACGAGCAGTACTTC.